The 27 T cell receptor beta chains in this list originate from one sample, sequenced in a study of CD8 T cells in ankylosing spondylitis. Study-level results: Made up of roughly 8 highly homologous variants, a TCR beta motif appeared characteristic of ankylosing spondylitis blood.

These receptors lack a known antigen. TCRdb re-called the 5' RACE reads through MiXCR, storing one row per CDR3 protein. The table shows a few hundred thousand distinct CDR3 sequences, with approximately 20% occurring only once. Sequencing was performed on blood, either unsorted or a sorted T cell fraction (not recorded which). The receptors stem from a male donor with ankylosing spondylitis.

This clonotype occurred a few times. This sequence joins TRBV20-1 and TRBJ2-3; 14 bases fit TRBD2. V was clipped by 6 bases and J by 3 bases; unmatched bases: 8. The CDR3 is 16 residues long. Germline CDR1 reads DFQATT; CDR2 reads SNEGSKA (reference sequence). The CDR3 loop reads CSATGTSGSLTDTQYF. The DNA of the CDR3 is TGCAGTGCCACAGGGACTAGCGGGAGTTTAACAGATACGCAGTATTTT.

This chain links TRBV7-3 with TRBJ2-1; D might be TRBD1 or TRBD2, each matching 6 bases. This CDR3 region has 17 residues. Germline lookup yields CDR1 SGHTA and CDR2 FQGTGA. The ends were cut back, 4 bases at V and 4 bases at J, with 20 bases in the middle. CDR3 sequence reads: CASSSPGVAGGYNEQFF. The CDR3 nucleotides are TGTGCCAGCAGCTCCCCAGGGGTAGCTGGGGGGTACAATGAGCAGTTCTTC.

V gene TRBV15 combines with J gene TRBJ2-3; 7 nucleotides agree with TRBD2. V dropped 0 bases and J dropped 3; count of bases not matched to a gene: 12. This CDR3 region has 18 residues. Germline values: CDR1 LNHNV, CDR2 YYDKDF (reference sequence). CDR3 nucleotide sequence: TGTGCCACCAGCAGAGATTTAGTTCGCGGGAGTTTGACAGATACGCAGTATTTT. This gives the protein CATSRDLVRGSLTDTQYF.

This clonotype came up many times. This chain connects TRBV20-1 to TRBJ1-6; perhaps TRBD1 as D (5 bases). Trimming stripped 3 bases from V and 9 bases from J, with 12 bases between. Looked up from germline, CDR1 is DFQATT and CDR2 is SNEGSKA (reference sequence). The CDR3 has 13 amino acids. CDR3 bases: TGCAGTGCTAGTGCAGGGTGGGGTTCACCCCTCCACTTT. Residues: CSASAGWGSPLHF.

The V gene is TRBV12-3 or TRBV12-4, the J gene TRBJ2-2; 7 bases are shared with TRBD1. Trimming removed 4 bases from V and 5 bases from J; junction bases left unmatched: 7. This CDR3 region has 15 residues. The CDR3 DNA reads TGTGCCAGCAGTTGGACAGGCAGTAGAACCGGGGAGCTGTTTTTT. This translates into CASSWTGSRTGELFF.

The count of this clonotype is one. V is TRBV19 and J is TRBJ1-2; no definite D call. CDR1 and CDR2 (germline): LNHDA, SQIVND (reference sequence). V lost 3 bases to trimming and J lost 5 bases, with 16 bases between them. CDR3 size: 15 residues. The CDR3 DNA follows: TGTGCCAGTAGTATGGAGGTTCCGGCATTATATGGCTACACCTTC. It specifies CASSMEVPALYGYTF.

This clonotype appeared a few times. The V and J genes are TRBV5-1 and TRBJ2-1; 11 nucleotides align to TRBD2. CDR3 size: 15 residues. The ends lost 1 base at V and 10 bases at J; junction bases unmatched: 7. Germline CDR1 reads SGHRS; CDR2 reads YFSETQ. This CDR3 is CASSLFLAGGSEQFF. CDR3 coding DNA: TGCGCCAGCAGCTTGTTTCTAGCGGGAGGTTCGGAGCAGTTCTTC.

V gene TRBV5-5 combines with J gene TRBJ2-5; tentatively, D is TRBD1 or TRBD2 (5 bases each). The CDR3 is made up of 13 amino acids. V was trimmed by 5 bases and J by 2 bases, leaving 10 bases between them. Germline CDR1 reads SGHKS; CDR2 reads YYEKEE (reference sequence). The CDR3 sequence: CASRRGPQETQYF. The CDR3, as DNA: TGTGCCAGCAGAAGGGGACCTCAAGAGACCCAGTACTTC.

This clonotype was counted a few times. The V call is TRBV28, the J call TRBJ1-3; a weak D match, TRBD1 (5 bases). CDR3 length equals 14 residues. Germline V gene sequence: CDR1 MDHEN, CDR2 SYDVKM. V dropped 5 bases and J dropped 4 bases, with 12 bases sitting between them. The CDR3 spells CASSLFREGNTIYF. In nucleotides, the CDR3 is TGTGCCAGCAGTCTTTTCAGGGAGGGAAACACCATATATTTT. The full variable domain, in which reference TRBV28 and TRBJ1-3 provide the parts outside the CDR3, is DVKVTQSSRYLVKRTGEKVFLECVQDMDHENMFWYRQDPGLGLRLIYFSYDVKMKEKGDIPEGYSVSREKKERFSLILESASTNQTSMYLCASSLFREGNTIYFGEGSWLTVV.

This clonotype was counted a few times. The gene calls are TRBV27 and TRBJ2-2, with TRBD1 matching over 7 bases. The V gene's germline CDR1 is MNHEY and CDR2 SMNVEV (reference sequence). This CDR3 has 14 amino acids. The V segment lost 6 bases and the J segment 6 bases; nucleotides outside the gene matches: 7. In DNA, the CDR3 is TGTGCCAGCAGGCGACAGGGTGGGGCCGGGGAGCTGTTTTTT. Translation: CASRRQGGAGELFF.

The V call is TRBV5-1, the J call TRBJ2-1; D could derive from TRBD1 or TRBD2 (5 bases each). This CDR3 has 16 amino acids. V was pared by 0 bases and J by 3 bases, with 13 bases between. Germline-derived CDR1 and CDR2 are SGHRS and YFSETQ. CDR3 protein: CASSLDRGAGYNEQFF. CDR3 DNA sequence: TGCGCCAGCAGCTTGGATCGGGGCGCGGGCTACAATGAGCAGTTCTTC.

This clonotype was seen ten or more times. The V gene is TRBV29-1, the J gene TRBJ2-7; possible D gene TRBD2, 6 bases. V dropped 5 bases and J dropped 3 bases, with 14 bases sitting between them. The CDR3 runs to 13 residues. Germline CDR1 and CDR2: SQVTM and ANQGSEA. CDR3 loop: CSVRASEGYEQYF. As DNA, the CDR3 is TGCAGCGTTCGGGCTAGCGAGGGCTACGAGCAGTACTTC.

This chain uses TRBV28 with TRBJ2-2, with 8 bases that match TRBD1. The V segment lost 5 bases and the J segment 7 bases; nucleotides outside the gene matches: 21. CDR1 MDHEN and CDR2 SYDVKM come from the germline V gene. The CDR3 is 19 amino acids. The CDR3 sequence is CASSSAAGGGIGLGGELFF. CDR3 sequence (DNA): TGTGCCAGCAGTAGCGCCGCAGGGGGCGGCATTGGTTTAGGCGGGGAGCTGTTTTTT.

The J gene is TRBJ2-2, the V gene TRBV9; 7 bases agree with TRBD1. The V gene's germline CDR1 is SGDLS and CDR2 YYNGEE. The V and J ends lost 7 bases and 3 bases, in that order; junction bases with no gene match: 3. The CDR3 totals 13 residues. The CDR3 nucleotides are TGTGCCAGCGACAGGGCGGACACCGGGGAGCTGTTTTTT. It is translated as CASDRADTGELFF.

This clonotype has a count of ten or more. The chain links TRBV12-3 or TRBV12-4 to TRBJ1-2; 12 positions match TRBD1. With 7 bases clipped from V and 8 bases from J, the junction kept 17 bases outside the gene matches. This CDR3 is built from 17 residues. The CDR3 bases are TGTGCCAGCATCTTTAGGTTCGGGACAGGGGGCGATGAAGGCTACACCTTC. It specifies CASIFRFGTGGDEGYTF.

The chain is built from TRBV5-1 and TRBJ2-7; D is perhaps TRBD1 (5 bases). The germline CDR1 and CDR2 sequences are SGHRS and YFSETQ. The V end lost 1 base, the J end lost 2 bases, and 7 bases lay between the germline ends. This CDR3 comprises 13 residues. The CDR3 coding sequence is TGCGCCAGCAGCTTGCCAGGGACCTACGAGCAGTACTTC. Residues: CASSLPGTYEQYF.

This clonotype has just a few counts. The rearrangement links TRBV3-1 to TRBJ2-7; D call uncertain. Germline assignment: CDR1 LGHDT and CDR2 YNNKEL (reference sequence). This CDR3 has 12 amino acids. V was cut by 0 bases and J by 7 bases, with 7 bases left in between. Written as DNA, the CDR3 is TGTGCCAGCAGCCAAGAAGGGCGGGAGCAGTACTTC. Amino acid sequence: CASSQEGREQYF.

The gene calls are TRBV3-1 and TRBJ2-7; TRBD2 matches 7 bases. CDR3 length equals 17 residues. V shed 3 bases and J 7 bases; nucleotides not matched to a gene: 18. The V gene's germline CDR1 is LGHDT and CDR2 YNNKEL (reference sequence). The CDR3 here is CASSHTPQMGRGFEQYF. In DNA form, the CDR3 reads TGTGCCAGCAGCCACACACCTCAGATGGGGAGGGGCTTTGAGCAGTACTTC.

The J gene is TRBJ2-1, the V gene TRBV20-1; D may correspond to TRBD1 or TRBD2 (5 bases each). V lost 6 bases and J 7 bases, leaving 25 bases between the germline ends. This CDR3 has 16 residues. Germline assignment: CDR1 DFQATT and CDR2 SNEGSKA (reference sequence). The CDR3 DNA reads TGCAGTGCAAAAACTGGGACCTTCCTTAAAGGGAATGAGCAGTTCTTC. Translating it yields CSAKTGTFLKGNEQFF.

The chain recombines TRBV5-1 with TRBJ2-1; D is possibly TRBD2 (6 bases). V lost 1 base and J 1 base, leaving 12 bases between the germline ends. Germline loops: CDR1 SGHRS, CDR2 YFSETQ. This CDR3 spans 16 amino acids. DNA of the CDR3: TGCGCCAGCAGCTTGTCAGCGGGTAGGTCCTACAATGAGCAGTTCTTC. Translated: CASSLSAGRSYNEQFF.

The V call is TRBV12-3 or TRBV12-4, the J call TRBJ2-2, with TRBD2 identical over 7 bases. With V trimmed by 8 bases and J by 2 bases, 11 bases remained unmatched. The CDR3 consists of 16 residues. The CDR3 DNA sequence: TGTGCCAGCGACTCAAGGGAGGGACTAAACACCGGGGAGCTGTTTTTT. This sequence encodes CASDSREGLNTGELFF.

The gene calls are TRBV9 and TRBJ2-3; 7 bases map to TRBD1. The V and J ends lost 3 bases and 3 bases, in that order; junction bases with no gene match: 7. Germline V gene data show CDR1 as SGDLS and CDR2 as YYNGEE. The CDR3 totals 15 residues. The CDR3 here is CASSASQGPTDTQYF. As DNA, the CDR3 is TGTGCCAGCAGCGCGTCACAGGGGCCTACAGATACGCAGTATTTT.

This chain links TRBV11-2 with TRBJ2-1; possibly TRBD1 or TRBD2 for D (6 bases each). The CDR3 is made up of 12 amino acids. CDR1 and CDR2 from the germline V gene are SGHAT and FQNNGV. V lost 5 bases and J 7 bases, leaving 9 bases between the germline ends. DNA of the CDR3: TGTGCCAGCAGCATAGGGGGGAATGAGCAGTTCTTC. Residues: CASSIGGNEQFF.

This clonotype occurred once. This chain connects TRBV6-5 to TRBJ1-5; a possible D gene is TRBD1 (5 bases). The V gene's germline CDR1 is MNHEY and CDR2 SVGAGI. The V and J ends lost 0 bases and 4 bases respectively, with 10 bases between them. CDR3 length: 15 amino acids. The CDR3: CASSYSGGRNQPQHF. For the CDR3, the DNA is TGTGCCAGCAGTTACTCCGGGGGTAGAAATCAGCCCCAGCATTTT.

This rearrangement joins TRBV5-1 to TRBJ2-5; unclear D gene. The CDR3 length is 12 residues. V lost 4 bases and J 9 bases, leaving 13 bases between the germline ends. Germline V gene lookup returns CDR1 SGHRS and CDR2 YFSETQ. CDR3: CASSADFEAQYF. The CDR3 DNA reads TGCGCCAGCAGCGCCGACTTCGAGGCCCAGTACTTC.

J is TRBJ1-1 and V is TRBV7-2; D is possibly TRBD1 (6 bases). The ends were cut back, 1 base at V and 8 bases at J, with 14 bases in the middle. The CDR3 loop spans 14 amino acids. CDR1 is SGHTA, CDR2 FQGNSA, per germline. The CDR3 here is CASSLDGGIREAFF. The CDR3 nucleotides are TGTGCCAGCAGCTTAGACGGGGGCATTCGAGAAGCTTTCTTT.

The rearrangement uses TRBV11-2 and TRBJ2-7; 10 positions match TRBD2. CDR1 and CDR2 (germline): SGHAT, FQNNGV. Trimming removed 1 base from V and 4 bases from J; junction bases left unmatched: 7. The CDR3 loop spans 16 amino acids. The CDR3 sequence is CASSLGLAGVSYEQYF. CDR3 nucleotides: TGTGCCAGCAGCTTAGGCCTAGCGGGAGTTTCGTACGAGCAGTACTTC.